This T cell receptor beta chain was retrieved from a study of CD8 T cells in ankylosing spondylitis (dated by TCRdb to about 2017). Study-wide context: The study profiled T cell receptor beta repertoires in healthy donors and ankylosing spondylitis patients to find disease-linked TCR variants. Samples of peripheral blood were taken, and for ankylosing spondylitis patients, synovial fluid was collected as well. The full study cohort was made up of 20 to 25 ankylosing spondylitis patients and over 90 healthy donors. What the work shows at the level of the full study, not this receptor alone: The disease-linked clones showed a CD8+ phenotype and occurred at relatively low frequencies in peripheral blood. A TCR beta motif of several highly homologous amino acid variants appeared characteristic of blood from ankylosing spondylitis patients. Some motif variants had previously been reported in the synovial fluid and blood of reactive arthritis patients, which suggests shared mechanisms of disease initiation. The disease-linked clones were reported as significantly enriched in matched synovial fluid samples from ankylosing spondylitis patients.

Sequencing was performed on an Illumina HiSeq 2500. Quantitative 5'-RACE with molecular barcodes was the method used to prepare the TCR beta libraries. The study's own analysis went as follows. A new computational method based on a probabilistic model of VDJ rearrangement was used to identify disease-linked TCR variants. TCRdb applied fastp at Q25 and MiXCR to the public reads, then kept only in-frame beta chains. All rows with the same CDR3 protein become a single entry with the most common DNA and genes. The V and J calls, along with clone size, are taken from TCRdb and not from the paper's own processing. The sample table shows 700,000 to 850,000 distinct CDR3 sequences, and 10% to 15% are seen once. Approximately 0.46% of the sample goes to the ten largest clones. Unmatched junction bases come to 13, with V trimmed by 6 bases and J by 7 bases. The CDR3 covers 15 residues, taking in both the cysteine and the phenylalanine. Just CDR3 DNA is preserved here, 45 bases in frame from base 1.

This clonotype was seen a few times. This receptor's antigen is unknown. Base-call qualities are not available, and no considerably larger clone is one nucleotide away. The specimen sequenced was blood, either unsorted or a sorted T cell fraction (not recorded which). The TCR was taken from a male donor with ankylosing spondylitis. This chain is built from TRBV12-3 or TRBV12-4 and TRBJ2-7; 9 nucleotides in the junction match TRBD1. The sequenced DNA is TGTGCCAGCAGCCTCCTTCAACAGGGGGCGGGGGAGCAGTACTTC. This codes for CASSLLQQGAGEQYF.